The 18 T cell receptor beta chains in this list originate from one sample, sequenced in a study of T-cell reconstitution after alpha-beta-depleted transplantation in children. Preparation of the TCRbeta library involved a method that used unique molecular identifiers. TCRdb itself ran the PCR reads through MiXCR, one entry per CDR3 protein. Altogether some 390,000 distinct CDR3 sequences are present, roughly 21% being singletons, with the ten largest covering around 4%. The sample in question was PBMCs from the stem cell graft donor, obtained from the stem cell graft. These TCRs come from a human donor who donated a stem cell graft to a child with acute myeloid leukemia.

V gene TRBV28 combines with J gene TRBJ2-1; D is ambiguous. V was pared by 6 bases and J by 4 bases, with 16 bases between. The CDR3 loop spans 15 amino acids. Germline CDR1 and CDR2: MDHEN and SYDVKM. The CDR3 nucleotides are TGTGCCAGCAGCCTAACAACAGTCATTTACAATGAGCAGTTCTTC. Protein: CASSLTTVIYNEQFF.

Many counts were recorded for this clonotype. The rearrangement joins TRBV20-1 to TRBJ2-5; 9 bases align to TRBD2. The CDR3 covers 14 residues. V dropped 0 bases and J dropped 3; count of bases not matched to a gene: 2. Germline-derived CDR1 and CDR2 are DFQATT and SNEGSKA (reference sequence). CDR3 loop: CSARDGLAKETQYF. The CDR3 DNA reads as TGCAGTGCTAGAGATGGACTAGCGAAAGAGACCCAGTACTTC.

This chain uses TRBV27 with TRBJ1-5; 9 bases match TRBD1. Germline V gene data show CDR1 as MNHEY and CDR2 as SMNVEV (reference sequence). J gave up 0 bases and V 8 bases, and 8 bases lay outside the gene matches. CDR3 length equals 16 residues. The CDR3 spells CASSRTGVYSNQPQHF. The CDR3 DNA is TGTGCCAGCTCCCGGACAGGGGTTTATAGCAATCAGCCCCAGCATTTT.

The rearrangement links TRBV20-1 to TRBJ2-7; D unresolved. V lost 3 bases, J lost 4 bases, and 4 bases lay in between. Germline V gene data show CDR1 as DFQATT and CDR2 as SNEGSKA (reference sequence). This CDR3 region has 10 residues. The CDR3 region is CSASGYEQYF. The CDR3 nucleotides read TGCAGTGCTAGCGGTTACGAGCAGTACTTC.

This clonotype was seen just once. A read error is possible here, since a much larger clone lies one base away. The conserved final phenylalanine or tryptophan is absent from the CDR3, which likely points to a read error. CDR3 coding DNA: TGCGCCAGCAGCCAAGATGGGGATGAGCAGTTCTCC. Translated: CASSQDGDEQFS. This sequence joins TRBV4-1 and TRBJ2-1, with unresolved D. V was clipped by 0 bases and J by 8 bases, with 5 bases between them. CDR3 length equals 12 residues. Germline CDR1 is MGHRA and CDR2 is YSYEKL.

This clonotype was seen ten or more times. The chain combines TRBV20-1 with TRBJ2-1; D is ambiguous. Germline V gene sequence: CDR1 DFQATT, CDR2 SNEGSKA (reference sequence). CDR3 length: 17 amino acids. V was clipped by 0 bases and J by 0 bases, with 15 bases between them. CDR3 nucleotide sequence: TGCAGTGCTAGAGATCCTACCCGGGTGAGCTCCTACAATGAGCAGTTCTTC. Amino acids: CSARDPTRVSSYNEQFF.

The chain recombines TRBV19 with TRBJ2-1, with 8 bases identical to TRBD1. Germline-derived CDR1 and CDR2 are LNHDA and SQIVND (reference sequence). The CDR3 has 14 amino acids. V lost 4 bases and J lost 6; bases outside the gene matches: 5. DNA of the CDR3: TGTGCCAGTAGTACGGACAGGGTAGTCAATGAGCAGTTCTTC. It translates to CASSTDRVVNEQFF.

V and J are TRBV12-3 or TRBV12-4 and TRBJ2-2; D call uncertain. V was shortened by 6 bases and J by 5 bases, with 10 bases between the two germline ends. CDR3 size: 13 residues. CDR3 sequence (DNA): TGTGCCAGCAGCTCCCAGGCTACCGGGGAGCTGTTTTTT. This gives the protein CASSSQATGELFF.

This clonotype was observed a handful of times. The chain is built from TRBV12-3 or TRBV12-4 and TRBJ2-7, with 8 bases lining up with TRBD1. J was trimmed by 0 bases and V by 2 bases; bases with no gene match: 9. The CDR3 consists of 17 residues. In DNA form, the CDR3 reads TGTGCCAGCAGTTTAAAGGCAGGGGGCTCCTACTCCTACGAGCAGTACTTC. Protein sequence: CASSLKAGGSYSYEQYF.

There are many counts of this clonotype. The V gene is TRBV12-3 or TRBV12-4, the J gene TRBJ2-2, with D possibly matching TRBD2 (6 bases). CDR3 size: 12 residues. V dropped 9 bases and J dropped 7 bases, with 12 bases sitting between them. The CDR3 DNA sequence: TGTGCCAGTCTGGAGGGGATCGGGGAGCTGTTTTTT. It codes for CASLEGIGELFF.

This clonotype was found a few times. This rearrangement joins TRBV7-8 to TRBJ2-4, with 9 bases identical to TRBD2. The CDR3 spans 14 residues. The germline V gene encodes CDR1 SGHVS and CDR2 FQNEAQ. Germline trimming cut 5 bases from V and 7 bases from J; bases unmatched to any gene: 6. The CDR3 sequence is CASSQGLAGNIQYF. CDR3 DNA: TGTGCCAGCAGCCAGGGACTAGCCGGCAACATTCAGTACTTC.

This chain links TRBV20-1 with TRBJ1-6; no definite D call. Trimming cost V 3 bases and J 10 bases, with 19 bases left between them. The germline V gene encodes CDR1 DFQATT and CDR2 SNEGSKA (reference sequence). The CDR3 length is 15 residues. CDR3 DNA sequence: TGCAGTGCTAGCGCTGTGCAGGTATCCTCATCACCCCTCCACTTT. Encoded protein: CSASAVQVSSSPLHF.

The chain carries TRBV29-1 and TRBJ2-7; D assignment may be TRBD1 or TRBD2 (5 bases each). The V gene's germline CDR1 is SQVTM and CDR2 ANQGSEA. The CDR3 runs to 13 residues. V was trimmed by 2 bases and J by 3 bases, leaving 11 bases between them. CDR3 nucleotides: TGCAGCGTTGAAAGGGGAGACCGCTACGAGCAGTACTTC. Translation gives CSVERGDRYEQYF.

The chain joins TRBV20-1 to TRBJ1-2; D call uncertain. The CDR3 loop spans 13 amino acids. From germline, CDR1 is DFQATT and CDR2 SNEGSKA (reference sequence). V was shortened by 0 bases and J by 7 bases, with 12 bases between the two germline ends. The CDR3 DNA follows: TGCAGTGCTAGAGATTCCGGGCGGGCTGGCTACACCTTC. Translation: CSARDSGRAGYTF.

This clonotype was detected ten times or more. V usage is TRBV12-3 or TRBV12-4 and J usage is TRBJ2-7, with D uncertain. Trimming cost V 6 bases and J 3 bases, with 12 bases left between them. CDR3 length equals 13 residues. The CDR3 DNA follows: TGTGCCAGCAGCTTCGGACCAAACTACGAGCAGTACTTC. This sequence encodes CASSFGPNYEQYF.

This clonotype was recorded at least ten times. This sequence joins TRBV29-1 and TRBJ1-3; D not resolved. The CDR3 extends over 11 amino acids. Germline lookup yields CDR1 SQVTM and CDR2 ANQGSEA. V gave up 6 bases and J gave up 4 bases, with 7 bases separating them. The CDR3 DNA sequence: TGCAGCGTGTCGTCGGGAAACACCATATATTTT. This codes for CSVSSGNTIYF.

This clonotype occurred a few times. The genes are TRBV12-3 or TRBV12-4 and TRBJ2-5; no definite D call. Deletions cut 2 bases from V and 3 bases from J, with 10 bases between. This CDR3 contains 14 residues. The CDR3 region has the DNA TGTGCCAGCAGTTTATCGGTACGGGAAGAGACCCAGTACTTC. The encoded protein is CASSLSVREETQYF.

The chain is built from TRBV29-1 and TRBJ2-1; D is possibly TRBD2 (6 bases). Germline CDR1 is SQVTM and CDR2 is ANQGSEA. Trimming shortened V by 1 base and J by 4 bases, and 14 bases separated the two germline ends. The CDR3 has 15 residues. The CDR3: CSVEGSASAYNEQFF. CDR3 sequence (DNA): TGCAGCGTTGAAGGGTCGGCTAGCGCGTACAATGAGCAGTTCTTC.